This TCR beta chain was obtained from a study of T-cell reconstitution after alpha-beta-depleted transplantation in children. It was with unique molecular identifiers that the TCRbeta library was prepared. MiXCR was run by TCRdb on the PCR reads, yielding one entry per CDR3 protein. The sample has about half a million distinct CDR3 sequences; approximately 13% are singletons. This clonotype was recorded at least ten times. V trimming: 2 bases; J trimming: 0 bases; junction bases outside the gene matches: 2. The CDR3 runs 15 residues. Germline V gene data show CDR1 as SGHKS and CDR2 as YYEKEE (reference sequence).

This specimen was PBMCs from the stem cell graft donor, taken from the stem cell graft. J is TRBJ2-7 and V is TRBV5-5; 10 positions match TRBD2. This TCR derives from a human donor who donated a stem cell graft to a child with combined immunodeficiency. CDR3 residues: CASSLGLADSYEQYF. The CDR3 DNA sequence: TGTGCCAGCAGCTTAGGACTAGCGGACTCCTACGAGCAGTACTTC.